The next 32 T cell receptor beta chains were all read from a single sample in a study of blood T cell repertoires in COVID-19. Profiling relied on immunoSEQ multiplex PCR, and the TCRdb table lists in-frame clones only, not all of them. The table includes 220,000 or so clones, about 85% detected once. The specimen sequenced was peripheral blood. These receptors all stem from a man over 45 who had recovered from COVID-19.

This clone was found many times. The J gene is TRBJ1-2, the V gene TRBV2; D uncertain. Trimming stripped 7 bases from V and 0 bases from J, with 12 bases between. Germline V gene data show CDR1 as SNHLY and CDR2 as FYNNEI. The CDR3 runs to 14 residues. CDR3 in DNA: TGTGCCAGCACCTTGTATAGAGCTAACTATGGCTACACCTTC. Encoded protein: CASTLYRANYGYTF.

V and J are TRBV24-1 and TRBJ2-1; TRBD2 matches at 11 bases. The CDR3 extends over 15 amino acids. From germline, CDR1 is KGHDR and CDR2 SFDVKD. V shed 9 bases and J 2 bases; nucleotides not matched to a gene: 5. The CDR3 DNA follows: TGTGCCACCTCAGGGACTAGCGGCACCTACAATGAGCAGTTCTTC. Translated, it gives CATSGTSGTYNEQFF.

The chain combines TRBV5-1 with TRBJ1-2, with 8 positions matching TRBD1. V trimming: 4 bases; J trimming: 4 bases; junction bases outside the gene matches: 9. This CDR3 is 15 amino acids long. The germline gives CDR1 SGHRS, CDR2 YFSETQ. This chain's CDR3 is CASSPGQGRFYGYTF. The CDR3 DNA follows: TGCGCCAGCAGCCCTGGACAGGGAAGATTCTATGGCTACACCTTC.

This clone occurred a few times. The V and J genes are TRBV28 and TRBJ1-5, with D perhaps matching TRBD1 (5 bases). Between the trimmed V and J ends, which lost 7 bases and 1 base, there was a span of 11 bases. The CDR3 is 14 residues long. Germline values: CDR1 MDHEN, CDR2 SYDVKM. The CDR3 DNA is TGTGCCAGCAACACAGGTGGCAGCAATCAGCCCCAGCATTTT. It encodes CASNTGGSNQPQHF.

The gene calls are TRBV9 and TRBJ2-3; maybe TRBD2 (5 bases). This CDR3 has 14 residues. The V end was cut by 4 bases, the J end by 4 bases, with 13 bases between. In germline, CDR1 is SGDLS, CDR2 YYNGEE. CDR3 bases: TGTGCCAGCAGCCCAGCTACTAGGCCAGATACGCAGTATTTT. It codes for CASSPATRPDTQYF.

The V call is TRBV11-2, the J call TRBJ2-7; 10 bases fit TRBD1. Trimming removed 4 bases from V and 3 bases from J; junction bases left unmatched: 6. The CDR3 extends over 15 amino acids. CDR1 is SGHAT and CDR2 is FQNNGV in the germline V gene. The CDR3 reads CASSSGTGVFYEQYF. The CDR3 DNA sequence: TGTGCCAGCAGCTCCGGGACAGGGGTTTTCTACGAGCAGTACTTC.

V and J are TRBV5-1 and TRBJ2-7; 8 nucleotides agree with TRBD1. This CDR3 contains 14 residues. With 4 bases clipped from V and 2 bases from J, the junction kept 5 bases outside the gene matches. The germline V gene encodes CDR1 SGHRS and CDR2 YFSETQ. CDR3 nucleotide sequence: TGCGCCAGCAGCGTACTGACAGGGGCCTACGAGCAGTACTTC. It codes for CASSVLTGAYEQYF. Variable domain in full (rest from reference TRBV5-1 and TRBJ2-7): KAGVTQTPRYLIKTRGQQVTLSCSPISGHRSVSWYQQTPGQGLQFLFEYFSETQRNKGNFPGRFSGRQFSNSRSEMNVSTLELGDSALYLCASSVLTGAYEQYFGPGTRLTVT.

The chain employs TRBV6-2 or TRBV6-3 and TRBJ2-1; 8 bases agree with TRBD2. Trimming removed 3 bases from V and 5 bases from J; junction bases left unmatched: 6. The CDR3 runs 15 residues. Germline assignment: CDR1 MNHEY and CDR2 SVGEGT. The CDR3 sequence is CASSYFGRADNEQFF. CDR3 in DNA: TGTGCCAGCAGTTATTTCGGGAGGGCCGACAATGAGCAGTTCTTC.

This chain uses TRBV2 with TRBJ2-1; perhaps TRBD1 as D (7 bases). Trimming took off 7 bases at V and 3 bases at J, with 16 bases between the two ends. Germline V gene data show CDR1 as SNHLY and CDR2 as FYNNEI. The CDR3 length is 15 residues. CDR3 protein: CASTRGVSYYNEQFF. In DNA form, the CDR3 reads TGTGCCAGCACCAGGGGGGTGTCCTACTACAATGAGCAGTTCTTC.

This clone has a handful of counts. The chain uses TRBV14 and TRBJ2-6; 10 nucleotides match TRBD1. The CDR3 is 15 amino acids. The V segment lost 4 bases and the J segment 8 bases; nucleotides outside the gene matches: 5. Germline V CDR1 and CDR2: SGHDN, FVKESK. The CDR3 region is CASSPGQGKTNVLTF. CDR3 coding DNA: TGTGCCAGCAGCCCGGGACAGGGGAAGACCAACGTCCTGACTTTC.

The V call is TRBV29-1, the J call TRBJ2-7; D may be TRBD1 (5 bases). The CDR3 contains 13 residues. V shed 1 base and J shed 3 bases, with 10 bases lying between them. The germline V gene encodes CDR1 SQVTM and CDR2 ANQGSEA. Here the CDR3 DNA reads TGCAGCGTTGAAGGCCGGACACACTACGAGCAGTACTTC. This sequence encodes CSVEGRTHYEQYF.

This clone was counted ten times or more. This rearrangement joins TRBV6-5 to TRBJ2-3; 8 nucleotides match TRBD2. In germline, CDR1 is MNHEY, CDR2 SVGAGI. V lost 5 bases to trimming and J lost 3 bases; unmatched junction nucleotides: 7. CDR3 length: 15 amino acids. Written as DNA, the CDR3 is TGTGCCAGCAGTCGGGACGGGAGGGCGACAGATACGCAGTATTTT. As protein: CASSRDGRATDTQYF.

In DNA, the CDR3 is TGCAGCGTTCGAATGTCGTACATGAACACTGAAGCTTTCTTT. Translated, it gives CSVRMSYMNTEAFF. V is TRBV29-1 and J is TRBJ1-1, with no clear D. V lost 5 bases to trimming and J lost 0 bases, with 13 bases between them. The CDR3 length is 14 residues. The germline CDR1 and CDR2 sequences are SQVTM and ANQGSEA.

V and J are TRBV10-2 and TRBJ2-3; D might be TRBD2 (6 bases). Germline CDR1 WSHSY, CDR2 SAAADI. V shed 6 bases and J shed 2 bases, with 12 bases lying between them. CDR3 length equals 14 residues. CDR3 sequence (DNA): TGCGCCAGCAGAGATAGCGGTGTCACAGATACGCAGTATTTT. It specifies CASRDSGVTDTQYF.

The J gene is TRBJ1-1, the V gene TRBV19; D is undetermined. The CDR3 has 13 residues. Per germline, CDR1 LNHDA and CDR2 SQIVND (reference sequence). V was trimmed by 5 bases and J by 6 bases, leaving 13 bases between them. CDR3 in amino acids: CASSLRGRAEAFF. The CDR3 DNA reads TGTGCCAGTAGTTTGCGAGGGAGGGCTGAAGCTTTCTTT. The full variable domain, in which reference TRBV19 and TRBJ1-1 provide the parts outside the CDR3, is DGGITQSPKYLFRKEGQNVTLSCEQNLNHDAMYWYRQDPGQGLRLIYYSQIVNDFQKGDIAEGYSVSREKKESFPLTVTSAQKNPTAFYLCASSLRGRAEAFFGQGTRLTVV.

The rearrangement joins TRBV18 to TRBJ2-3, with 7 bases fitting TRBD2. The CDR3 is 18 residues long. V gave up 3 bases and J gave up 0 bases; unmatched junction bases: 12. CDR1 and CDR2 from the germline V gene are KGHSH and LQKENI. CDR3 region: CASSPLTSRSTSTDTQYF. The DNA of the CDR3 is TGTGCCAGCTCACCTCTGACTAGCCGGAGTACTAGCACAGATACGCAGTATTTT.

This clone was recorded once. The J gene is TRBJ2-7, the V gene TRBV29-1; possible D gene TRBD2, 6 bases. Germline values: CDR1 SQVTM, CDR2 ANQGSEA. The CDR3 runs to 11 residues. V lost 5 bases to trimming and J lost 4 bases, with 9 bases between them. CDR3 sequence reads: CSVLRGYEQYF. CDR3 sequence (DNA): TGCAGCGTTCTGCGGGGTTACGAGCAGTACTTC.

The gene calls are TRBV28 and TRBJ2-7, with D perhaps TRBD2 (5 bases). In germline, CDR1 is MDHEN, CDR2 SYDVKM. V dropped 6 bases and J dropped 2 bases, with 17 bases sitting between them. CDR3 length: 15 amino acids. Here the CDR3 reads CASRPGLPTTYEQYF. The CDR3 DNA is TGTGCCAGCAGACCCGGACTTCCGACCACCTACGAGCAGTACTTC.

V is TRBV9 and J is TRBJ1-4; 11 bases agree with TRBD1. This CDR3 region has 15 residues. V was clipped by 3 bases and J by 6 bases; unmatched bases: 4. Germline CDR1 and CDR2: SGDLS and YYNGEE. CDR3 nucleotides: TGTGCCAGCAGCGGAGGGACAGGGGGGGATGAAAAACTGTTTTTT. Its protein product is CASSGGTGGDEKLFF.

This clone was observed a few times. The rearrangement uses TRBV6-4 and TRBJ2-2, with D maybe TRBD1 (5 bases). V lost 6 bases, J lost 3 bases, and 11 bases lay in between. The CDR3 is 14 residues long. Per the germline V gene, CDR1 is MRHNA and CDR2 is SNTAGT. The CDR3: CASSADRDTGELFF. Written as DNA, the CDR3 is TGTGCCAGCAGCGCAGACAGAGACACCGGGGAGCTGTTTTTT.

The chain employs TRBV6-5 and TRBJ1-2; 7 bases fit TRBD1. The CDR3 extends over 14 amino acids. Losses at the gene ends were 6 bases for V and 5 bases for J; bases not matched to a gene: 9. CDR1 is MNHEY and CDR2 is SVGAGI in the germline V gene. Written as DNA, the CDR3 is TGTGCCAGCAGGGGGACAGTCCGTCTGTATGGCTACACCTTC. As protein: CASRGTVRLYGYTF.

This clone has a single count. This chain connects TRBV19 to TRBJ2-1; 8 bases are a match to TRBD2. The V gene end was trimmed by 2 bases and the J gene end by 7 bases; junction bases not matched to a gene: 10. From germline, CDR1 is LNHDA and CDR2 SQIVND (reference sequence). CDR3 size: 16 residues. The CDR3 DNA follows: TGTGCCAGTAGTATACCCCCGAGCGGGAGAATAAATGAGCAGTTCTTC. Amino acid sequence: CASSIPPSGRINEQFF. Using reference TRBV19 and TRBJ2-1 for the parts outside the CDR3, the full variable domain is DGGITQSPKYLFRKEGQNVTLSCEQNLNHDAMYWYRQDPGQGLRLIYYSQIVNDFQKGDIAEGYSVSREKKESFPLTVTSAQKNPTAFYLCASSIPPSGRINEQFFGPGTRLTVL.

V and J are TRBV5-1 and TRBJ2-5, with D maybe TRBD1 (6 bases). Germline CDR1 reads SGHRS; CDR2 reads YFSETQ. This CDR3 comprises 15 residues. V dropped 3 bases and J dropped 5 bases, with 17 bases sitting between them. CDR3 amino acids: CASSYTGIYRETQYF. The CDR3 DNA sequence: TGCGCCAGCAGCTATACAGGGATCTACCGGGAGACCCAGTACTTC.

The J gene is TRBJ2-1, the V gene TRBV28; 11 nucleotides match TRBD2. The CDR3 runs to 15 residues. V lost 3 bases and J lost 6; bases outside the gene matches: 4. Germline V gene data show CDR1 as MDHEN and CDR2 as SYDVKM. This CDR3 reads CASSFRTSGLNEQFF. CDR3 nucleotide sequence: TGTGCCAGCAGTTTTAGGACTAGCGGGCTCAATGAGCAGTTCTTC.

The rearrangement uses TRBV5-1 and TRBJ1-4, with a possible D match to TRBD1 (5 bases). This CDR3 region has 15 residues. In germline, CDR1 is SGHRS, CDR2 YFSETQ. V shed 4 bases and J shed 5 bases, with 15 bases lying between them. The CDR3 reads CASSPPTAANEKLFF. Written as DNA, the CDR3 is TGCGCCAGCAGCCCCCCGACAGCAGCAAATGAAAAACTGTTTTTT.

This chain uses TRBV14 with TRBJ2-7; D gene ambiguous. V lost 4 bases and J lost 3, with 13 bases in between. Germline CDR1 is SGHDN and CDR2 is FVKESK. This CDR3 contains 14 residues. This CDR3 is CASSLRHGLYEQYF. The CDR3 DNA follows: TGTGCCAGCAGCCTTAGACACGGCCTCTACGAGCAGTACTTC.

The rearrangement links TRBV29-1 to TRBJ2-7, with D hard to call. CDR1 and CDR2 (germline): SQVTM, ANQGSEA. The CDR3 consists of 14 residues. The V end was cut by 5 bases, the J end by 3 bases, with 17 bases between. The CDR3 sequence is CSVSKNAASYEQYF. In DNA form, the CDR3 reads TGCAGCGTTTCCAAGAACGCCGCCAGCTACGAGCAGTACTTC.

This clone appeared once. For the CDR3, the DNA is TGTGCCAGCAGCGCGTACTCTAGTCAGAGGGGGGAGCAGTACTTC. It codes for CASSAYSSQRGEQYF. This rearrangement joins TRBV9 to TRBJ2-7; weak D call: TRBD1 (6 bases). Germline V CDR1 and CDR2: SGDLS, YYNGEE. This CDR3 region has 15 residues. V was pared by 3 bases and J by 7 bases, with 20 bases between.

The V call is TRBV15, the J call TRBJ2-7; 7 bases are shared with TRBD1. With 5 bases clipped from V and 0 bases from J, the junction kept 7 bases outside the gene matches. CDR1 and CDR2 from the germline V gene are LNHNV and YYDKDF (reference sequence). This CDR3 contains 15 residues. The CDR3 here is CATSLQTGSSYEQYF. DNA of the CDR3: TGTGCCACCAGCCTACAGACAGGGAGCTCCTACGAGCAGTACTTC.

CDR3 bases: TGCAGTGCTAGTCGGGCAGGGATCTCCTACGAGCAGTACTTC. This translates into CSASRAGISYEQYF. The chain carries TRBV20-1 and TRBJ2-7, with TRBD1 as a possible D gene (5 bases). Germline CDR1 is DFQATT and CDR2 is SNEGSKA (reference sequence). The V gene lost 3 bases and the J gene lost 0 bases, with 12 bases spanning the gap. The CDR3 is 14 residues long.

The chain has TRBV20-1 and TRBJ2-7; a possible D gene is TRBD1 (5 bases). Between the trimmed V and J ends, which lost 3 bases and 4 bases, there was a span of 25 bases. The CDR3 length is 17 residues. Germline V gene lookup returns CDR1 DFQATT and CDR2 SNEGSKA (reference sequence). The CDR3 spells CSASPFVNRGRTYEQYF. The CDR3 nucleotides are TGCAGTGCTAGTCCTTTCGTTAATCGCGGAAGGACATACGAGCAGTACTTC.

This chain joins TRBV6-5 and TRBJ2-7, with TRBD2 as a possible D gene (6 bases). The length of the CDR3 is 14 residues. Trimming cost V 5 bases and J 2 bases, with 13 bases left between them. Germline V gene data show CDR1 as MNHEY and CDR2 as SVGAGI. CDR3 protein: CASSRGTFAYEQYF. The CDR3 DNA follows: TGTGCCAGCAGTCGCGGGACTTTTGCCTACGAGCAGTACTTC.